Sequencing of this TCR beta chain was carried out in a study of technical replicates of blood from a handful of donors. Sequencing used immunoSEQ multiplex PCR; TCRdb keeps in-frame clones, though not all of them. This sample has some 74,000 clones, with over 85% found just once. Note on this clone: Germline is not matched at one junction end, which may reflect a read error.

Germline V gene sequence: CDR1 SGHTA, CDR2 FQGTGA. This CDR3 comprises 16 residues. The J gene is TRBJ2-2, the V gene TRBV7-3; 7 bases align to TRBD1. The source of this sequence is a human donor in good health. Specimen: T cells isolated from PBMCs. Here the CDR3 DNA reads TGTGCCAGCAGCGTAACCGGGACAGCGAACACCGGGGAGCTGTTTTTT. Translated: CASSVTGTANTGELFF. Complete variable domain (other parts from reference TRBV7-3 and TRBJ2-2): GAGVSQTPSNKVTEKGKYVELRCDPISGHTALYWYRQSLGQGPEFLIYFQGTGAADDSGLPNDRFFAVRPEGSVSTLKIQRTERGDSAVYLCASSVTGTANTGELFFGEGSRLTVL.